This T cell receptor beta chain was identified in a study of blood T cell repertoires in COVID-19. Study as a whole: Sites across the United States, Italy and Spain contributed samples from acute and convalescent COVID-19. T cells, B-cell-depleted T cells, or PBMCs supplied cDNA or gDNA.

In the original processing: Using reference gene primer amplification, nucleated cell counts were estimated. Profiling relied on immunoSEQ multiplex PCR, and the TCRdb table lists in-frame clones only, not all of them. The V and J calls and clone size are taken from that table; D and trimming were inferred from the DNA. This table holds tens of thousands of clones, 65% to 80% found once. Trimming cost V 5 bases and J 6 bases; bases outside gene matches: 9. This CDR3 comprises 15 residues. Germline values: CDR1 LGHDT, CDR2 YNNKEL (reference sequence). The clonotype comes from a man aged 60-69 years with active or convalescent COVID-19. Input material: peripheral blood. The chain uses TRBV3-1 (or the pseudogene TRBV3-2) and TRBJ2-7; 11 nucleotides agree with TRBD2. The CDR3 sequence: CASSSTGTSGTEQYF. The CDR3 nucleotides read TGTGCCAGCAGCTCAACCGGGACTAGCGGTACCGAGCAGTACTTC.